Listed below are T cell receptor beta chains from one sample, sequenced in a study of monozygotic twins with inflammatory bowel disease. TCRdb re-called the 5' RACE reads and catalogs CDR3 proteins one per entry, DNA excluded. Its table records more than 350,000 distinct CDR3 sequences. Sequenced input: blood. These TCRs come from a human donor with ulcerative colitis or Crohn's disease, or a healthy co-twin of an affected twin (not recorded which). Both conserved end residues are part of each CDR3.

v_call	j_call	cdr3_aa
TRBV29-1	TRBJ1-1	CSVEQGNTEAFF
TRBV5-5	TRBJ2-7	CASSFAGDVTYEQYF
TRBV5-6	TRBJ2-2	CASSLVGPATGELFF
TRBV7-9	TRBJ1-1	CASSSRQQNTEAFF
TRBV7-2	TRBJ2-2	CASSSPGQFPGELFF
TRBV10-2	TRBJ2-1	CASSESMPSNNEQFF
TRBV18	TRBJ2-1	CASSLGLSSFSEQFF
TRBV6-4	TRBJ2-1	CASSPRLNSGGNNEQFF
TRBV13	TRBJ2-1	CASSLDGLINEQFF
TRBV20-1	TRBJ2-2	CSARDQAPGELFF
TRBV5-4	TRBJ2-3	CASSLVPGGGTDTQYF
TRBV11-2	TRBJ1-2	CASSLARGYTF
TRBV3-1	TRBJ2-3	CASSRGSGRGTDTQYF
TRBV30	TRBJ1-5	CAWSPGVAGPQHF
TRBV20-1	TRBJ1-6	CSAPSSYNSPLHF
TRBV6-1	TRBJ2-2	CASRAGAANTGELFF
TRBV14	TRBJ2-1	CASSQDWRGEQFF
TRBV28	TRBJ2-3	CASGSDPGTDTQYF
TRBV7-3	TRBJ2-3	CASSLTPPLDSPGATDTQYF
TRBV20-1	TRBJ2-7	CSARESPGIEQYF
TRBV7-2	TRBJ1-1	CASSPDRWNTEAFF
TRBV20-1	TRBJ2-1	CSARSLEGGEQFF
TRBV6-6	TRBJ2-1	CASESGTYNEQFF
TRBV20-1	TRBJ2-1	CSAPDPTSGRSQGEQFF
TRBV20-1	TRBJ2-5	CSAQGGSETQYF
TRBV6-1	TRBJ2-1	CASSEQGTSYNEQFF
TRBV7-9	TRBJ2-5	CASSFGDPAGIKETQYF
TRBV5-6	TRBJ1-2	CASSLGTLSNYGYTF
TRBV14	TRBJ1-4	CASSQGTEKLFF
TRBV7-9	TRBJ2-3	CASSLEVSTDTQYF
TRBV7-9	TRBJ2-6	CASSPPPWGANVLTF
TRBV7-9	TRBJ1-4	CASSGRGLGEKLFF
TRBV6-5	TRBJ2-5	CASSYSPATGGETQYF
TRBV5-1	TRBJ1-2	CASSPKGDPNYGYTF
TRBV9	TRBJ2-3	CASSATSGGPDTQYF
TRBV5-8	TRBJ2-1	CASSSTWGSRYNEQFF
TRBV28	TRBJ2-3	CASSLVGDPTDTQYF
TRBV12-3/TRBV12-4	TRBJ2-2	CASSYTGNTGELFF
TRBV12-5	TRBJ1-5	CASGRDSYQPQHF
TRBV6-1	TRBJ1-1	CASRLRQGRTEAFF
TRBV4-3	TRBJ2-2	CASSQALLAGATGELFF
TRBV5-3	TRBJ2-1	CARSLARDNEQFF
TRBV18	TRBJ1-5	CASSANLGGFGNQPQHF
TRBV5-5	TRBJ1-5	CASSLAFSGHNQPQHF
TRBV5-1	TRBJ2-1	CASSLGRGRGDEQFF
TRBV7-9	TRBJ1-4	CASSRPDRGQEKLFF
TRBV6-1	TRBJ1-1	CASSPRQGRGLYTEAFF
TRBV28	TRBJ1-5	CASSLYGVGQPQHF
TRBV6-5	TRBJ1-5	CASTSLDGGRHF
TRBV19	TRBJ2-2	CASSTRAGTGELFF
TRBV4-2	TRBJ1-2	CASSQAHREDYGYTF
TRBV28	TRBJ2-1	CASSFPGTSSNEQFF
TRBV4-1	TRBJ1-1	CASSPNGRNTEAFF
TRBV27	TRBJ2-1	CASSLSGGTYNEQFF
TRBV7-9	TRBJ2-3	CASSPRVTDTDTQYF